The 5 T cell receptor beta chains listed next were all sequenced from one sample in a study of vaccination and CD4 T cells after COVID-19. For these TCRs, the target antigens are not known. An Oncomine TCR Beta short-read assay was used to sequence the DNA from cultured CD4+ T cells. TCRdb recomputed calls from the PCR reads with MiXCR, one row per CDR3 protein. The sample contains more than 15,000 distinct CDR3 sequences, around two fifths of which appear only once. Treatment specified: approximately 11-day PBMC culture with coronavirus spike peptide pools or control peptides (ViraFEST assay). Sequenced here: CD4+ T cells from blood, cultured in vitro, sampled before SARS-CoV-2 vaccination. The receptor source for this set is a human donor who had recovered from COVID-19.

The CDR3 coding sequence is TGTGCCAGCAGCCAAACACGGATCTATGGCTACACCTTC. As protein: CASSQTRIYGYTF. This chain links TRBV14 with TRBJ1-2; D gene uncertain. CDR3 size: 13 residues. V was shortened by 2 bases and J by 4 bases, with 8 bases between the two germline ends. Germline V lookup: CDR1 SGHDN, CDR2 FVKESK.

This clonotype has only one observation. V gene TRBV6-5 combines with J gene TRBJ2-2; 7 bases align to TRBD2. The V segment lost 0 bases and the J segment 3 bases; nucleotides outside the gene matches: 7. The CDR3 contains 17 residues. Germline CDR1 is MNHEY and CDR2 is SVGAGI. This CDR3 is CASSYSSGLVYTGELFF. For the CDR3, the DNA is TGTGCCAGCAGTTACTCGAGCGGACTAGTATACACCGGGGAGCTGTTTTTT.

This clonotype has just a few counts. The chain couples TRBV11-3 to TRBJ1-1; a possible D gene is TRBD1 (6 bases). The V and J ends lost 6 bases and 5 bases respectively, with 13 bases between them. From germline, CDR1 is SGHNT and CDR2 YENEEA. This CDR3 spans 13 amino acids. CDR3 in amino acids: CASRPRGSTEAFF. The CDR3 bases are TGTGCCAGCAGACCCAGGGGTTCGACTGAAGCTTTCTTT.

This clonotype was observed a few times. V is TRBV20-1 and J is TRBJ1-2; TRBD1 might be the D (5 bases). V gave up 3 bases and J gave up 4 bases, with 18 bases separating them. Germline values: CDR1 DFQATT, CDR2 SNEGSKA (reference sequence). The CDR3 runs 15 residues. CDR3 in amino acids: CSARYGKGLGYGYTF. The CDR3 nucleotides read TGCAGTGCTAGGTACGGGAAGGGACTCGGCTATGGCTACACCTTC.

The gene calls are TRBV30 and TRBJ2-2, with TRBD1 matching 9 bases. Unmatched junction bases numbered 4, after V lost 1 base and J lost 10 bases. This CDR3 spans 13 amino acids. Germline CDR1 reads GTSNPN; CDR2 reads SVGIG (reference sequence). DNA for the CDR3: TGTGCCTGGAGTGGGGGACAGGGCCCGGAGCTGTTTTTT. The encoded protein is CAWSGGQGPELFF. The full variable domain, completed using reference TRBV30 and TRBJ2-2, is SQTIHQWPATLVQPVGSPLSLECTVEGTSNPNLYWYRQAAGRGLQLLFYSVGIGQISSEVPQNLSASRPQDRQFILSSKKLLLSDSGFYLCAWSGGQGPELFFGEGSRLTVL.